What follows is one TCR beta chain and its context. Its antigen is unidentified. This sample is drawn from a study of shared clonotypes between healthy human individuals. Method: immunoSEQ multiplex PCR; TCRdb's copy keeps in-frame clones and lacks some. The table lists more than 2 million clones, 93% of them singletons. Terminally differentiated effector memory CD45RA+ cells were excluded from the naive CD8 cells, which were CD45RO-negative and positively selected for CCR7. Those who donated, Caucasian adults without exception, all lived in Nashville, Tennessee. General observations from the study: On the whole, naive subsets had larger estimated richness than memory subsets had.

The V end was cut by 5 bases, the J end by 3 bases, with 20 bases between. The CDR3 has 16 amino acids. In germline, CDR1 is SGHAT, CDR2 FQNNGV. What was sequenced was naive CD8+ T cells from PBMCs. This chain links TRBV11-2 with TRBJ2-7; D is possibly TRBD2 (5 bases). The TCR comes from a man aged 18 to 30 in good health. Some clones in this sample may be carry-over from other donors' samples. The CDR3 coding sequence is TGTGCCAGCAGCCTCTTTAGCCCCAGCGGATTCTACGAGCAGTACTTC. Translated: CASSLFSPSGFYEQYF.